Listed below are T cell receptor beta chains from one sample, sequenced in a study of blood T cell repertoires in COVID-19. Profiling relied on immunoSEQ multiplex PCR, and the TCRdb table lists in-frame clones only, not all of them. The sample records fewer than 400,000 clones, approximately 84% being singletons. The sequencing input was PBMCs or T cells enriched from blood (not recorded which). All receptors derive from a man under 40 who had recovered from COVID-19. The conserved cysteine and the conserved F or W are not part of the CDR3 here.

TRBJ1-2 | TRBV7-2 | ASSLAGRDNYGYT
TRBJ1-1 | TRBV19 | ASIKWDRAIPEAF
TRBJ1-6 | TRBV7-9 | ASSPRTGGNSPLH
TRBJ2-6 | TRBV24-1 | ATSGDSGRANIAGANVLT
TRBJ2-3 | TRBV12-3/TRBV12-4 | ASSASRADTQY
TRBJ2-5 | TRBV5-1 | ASSVSGTIPSEETQY
TRBJ2-5 | TRBV19 | ASSIRRGGETQY
TRBJ2-2 | TRBV18 | ASSPRSLELTGELF
TRBJ1-6 | TRBV7-5 | VRSLVQRNSPLH
TRBJ2-7 | TRBV12-3/TRBV12-4 | ASSYLGAEQY
TRBJ2-2 | TRBV11-2 | ASSSGLAGGPSGELF
TRBJ2-1 | TRBV7-8 | ASSLSLAGVSGREQF
TRBJ2-3 | TRBV3-1/TRBV3-2 | ASTQGRADTQY
TRBJ1-5 | TRBV6-1 | ASSESTGQPQH
TRBJ2-1 | TRBV19 | ASSSRGPPQTSGVYNEQF
TRBJ2-3 | TRBV27 | ASSLARGKGTDTQY
TRBJ2-6 | TRBV4-2 | ASSQDMASGANVLT